These 20 T cell receptor beta chains originate from one sample sequenced in a study of blood T cells in healthy people across ages. PCR was performed a second time for about 7 to 12 cycles using a sample-barcoded 5' primer and a J-beta primer mix. TCRdb reprocessed the 5' RACE reads via MiXCR and lists one record per CDR3 protein. The sample shows around 800,000 distinct CDR3 sequences, under 45% of them seen only once. Source material: blood. Source of these receptors: a man aged 55 to 70 in good health.

The rearrangement joins TRBV12-3 or TRBV12-4 to TRBJ1-2; unclear D gene. V was pared by 5 bases and J by 3 bases, with 13 bases between. The CDR3 has 14 amino acids. CDR3: CASSVSGFHYGYTF. The CDR3 DNA reads TGTGCCAGCAGTGTCTCCGGGTTTCACTATGGCTACACCTTC.

Only a few counts were recorded for this clonotype. The chain couples TRBV7-9 to TRBJ2-1, with 9 bases fitting TRBD1. With 5 bases clipped from V and 3 bases from J, the junction kept 11 bases outside the gene matches. The CDR3 extends over 17 amino acids. CDR1 is SEHNR, CDR2 FQNEAQ, per germline (reference sequence). The CDR3 reads CASSIRTGAGYYNEQFF. DNA of the CDR3: TGTGCCAGCAGCATTAGGACAGGGGCAGGGTACTACAATGAGCAGTTCTTC.

The chain joins TRBV14 to TRBJ2-7; no reliable D call. Germline CDR1 SGHDN, CDR2 FVKESK. V was trimmed by 2 bases and J by 1 base, leaving 9 bases between them. The CDR3 sequence is 14 residues long. The CDR3 DNA follows: TGTGCCAGCAGCCAACTTCTATTATCCTACGAGCAGTACTTC. It specifies CASSQLLLSYEQYF. The whole variable domain, remainder taken from reference TRBV14 and TRBJ2-7, is EAGVTQFPSHSVIEKGQTVTLRCDPISGHDNLYWYRRVMGKEIKFLLHFVKESKQDESGMPNNRFLAERTGGTYSTLKVQPAELEDSGVYFCASSQLLLSYEQYFGPGTRLTVT.

This clonotype was counted between two and nine times. Relative to the germline gene, one junction end is altered; a read error may explain this. The J gene is TRBJ1-5, the V gene TRBV6-5; D uncertain. The length of the CDR3 is 14 residues. Germline assignment: CDR1 MNHEY and CDR2 SVGAGI. The CDR3 nucleotides read TGTGCCAGCAGTTACTCGATGGGTAATCATCCCCAGCATTTT. It yields the protein CASSYSMGNHPQHF.

This clonotype occurred a few times. CDR3 loop: CASSLGPGLYEQYF. The CDR3 bases are TGTGCCAGCAGCTTAGGGCCGGGATTATACGAGCAGTACTTC. V gene TRBV7-9 combines with J gene TRBJ2-7, with TRBD2 as a possible D gene (5 bases). This CDR3 has 14 residues. The V gene lost 1 base and the J gene lost 4 bases, with 11 bases spanning the gap. Per the germline V gene, CDR1 is SEHNR and CDR2 is FQNEAQ (reference sequence).

The chain uses TRBV20-1 and TRBJ1-2, with 11 bases identical to TRBD1. Trimming cost V 3 bases and J 12 bases; bases outside gene matches: 6. In germline, CDR1 is DFQATT, CDR2 SNEGSKA (reference sequence). The CDR3 is 12 residues long. CDR3 in amino acids: CSARGGQGGNTF. The CDR3 nucleotides are TGCAGTGCTAGGGGGGGACAGGGGGGCAACACCTTC.

The chain joins TRBV3-1 to TRBJ2-3; unclear D gene. Germline V CDR1 and CDR2: LGHDT, YNNKEL (reference sequence). This CDR3 region has 15 residues. V was pared by 1 base and J by 6 bases, with 14 bases between. CDR3 sequence: CASSQGGRKSDTQYF. The CDR3 nucleotides are TGTGCCAGCAGCCAAGGAGGACGGAAATCGGATACGCAGTATTTT.

The table lists this clonotype with many counts. The chain has TRBV7-9 and TRBJ1-2; no clear D. The CDR3 covers 13 residues. With 2 bases removed from V and 8 bases from J, the gap between germline ends came to 12 bases. Per germline, CDR1 SEHNR and CDR2 FQNEAQ (reference sequence). The CDR3 protein is CASSLPAGEGYTF. The CDR3 nucleotides are TGTGCCAGCAGCTTACCCGCCGGGGAAGGCTACACCTTC.

This clonotype was seen only a few times. The V call is TRBV4-3, the J call TRBJ2-7, with TRBD1 matching 8 bases. Trimming removed 0 bases from V and 4 bases from J; junction bases left unmatched: 8. CDR1 and CDR2 from the germline V gene are LGHNA and YSLEER. This CDR3 contains 16 residues. The DNA of the CDR3 is TGCGCCAGCAGCCAAGAGGGGATGACAGGGGCTTACGAGCAGTACTTC. Translated: CASSQEGMTGAYEQYF.

Only a few counts were recorded for this clonotype. The DNA of the CDR3 is TGTGCCAGCAGTGAATCTGAGACACCCAAAAACATTCAGTACTTC. Encoded protein: CASSESETPKNIQYF. The gene calls are TRBV2 and TRBJ2-4; D gene uncertain. V shed 2 bases and J shed 2 bases, with 10 bases lying between them. The germline CDR1 and CDR2 sequences are SNHLY and FYNNEI. The length of the CDR3 is 15 residues.

This chain links TRBV29-1 with TRBJ1-2, with a weak D call TRBD1 (5 bases). Germline CDR1 is SQVTM and CDR2 is ANQGSEA. The ends were cut back, 5 bases at V and 6 bases at J, with 13 bases in the middle. The CDR3 sequence is 12 residues long. The CDR3 spells CSVNSGTDGYTF. The CDR3 DNA is TGCAGCGTTAATTCAGGGACGGATGGCTACACCTTC.

V gene TRBV6-1 combines with J gene TRBJ1-2; 7 nucleotides agree with TRBD1. After removal of 2 bases from V and 4 bases from J, the junction contained 13 bases not matched to a gene. This CDR3 spans 17 amino acids. Germline-derived CDR1 and CDR2 are MNHNS and SASEGT. The CDR3 nucleotides are TGTGCCAGCAGTGAACGGCAGGGGGTAATTCCTAGCTATGGCTACACCTTC. Protein: CASSERQGVIPSYGYTF.

Concerning this clonotype: Germline and junction disagree at one end, which may indicate a read error. The chain recombines TRBV18 with TRBJ2-3; 8 bases are shared with TRBD2. The V gene's germline CDR1 is KGHSH and CDR2 LQKENI. The CDR3 covers 18 residues. CDR3 loop: CASSPTPSGGTSTDMQYF. The CDR3, as DNA: TGTGCCAGCTCACCGACCCCCAGCGGGGGAACAAGCACAGATATGCAGTATTTT.

DNA for the CDR3: TGCGCCAGCAGCCAAGTTGGGGGACAGGGGAGCAATGAGCAGTACTTC. This encodes CASSQVGGQGSNEQYF. This sequence joins TRBV4-3 and TRBJ2-5; 10 positions match TRBD1. CDR1 LGHNA and CDR2 YSLEER come from the germline V gene. With 1 base clipped from V and 11 bases from J, the junction kept 13 bases outside the gene matches. The CDR3 consists of 16 residues.

The DNA of the CDR3 is TGTGCCTGGTCAGGGGGGGGTGAGCAGTTCTTC. It codes for CAWSGGGEQFF. This sequence joins TRBV30 and TRBJ2-1; D tentatively reads TRBD1 or TRBD2 (7 bases each). CDR1 GTSNPN and CDR2 SVGIG come from the germline V gene (reference sequence). The V end lost 5 bases, the J end lost 9 bases, and 11 bases lay between the germline ends. The CDR3 is 11 amino acids.

The V call is TRBV5-5, the J call TRBJ2-5; D may be TRBD1 (5 bases). The CDR3 length is 15 residues. In germline, CDR1 is SGHKS, CDR2 YYEKEE (reference sequence). Trimming took off 0 bases at V and 9 bases at J, with 18 bases between the two ends. Here the CDR3 reads CASSLAGSGSLPQYF. DNA of the CDR3: TGTGCCAGCAGCTTGGCCGGTTCAGGGTCTTTGCCCCAGTACTTC.

To note about this clonotype: This clone may be a read error of a much larger clone one base away. The chain joins TRBV29-1 to TRBJ2-1; 7 positions match TRBD1. V was pared by 5 bases and J by 10 bases, with 11 bases of the junction left unmatched. CDR3 size: 13 residues. Germline V gives CDR1 SQVTM, CDR2 ANQGSEA. CDR3 coding DNA: TGCAGCGTTAGACAGGGAATTTTAGGCGAGCAGTTCTTC. This sequence encodes CSVRQGILGEQFF.

The CDR3 is CASSQDRGTYNEQYF. Written as DNA, the CDR3 is TGTGCCAGCAGTCAGGACAGGGGAACCTACAATGAGCAGTACTTC. The chain has TRBV6-2 or TRBV6-3 and TRBJ2-1, with 9 bases matching TRBD1. The DNA matches TRBJ2-7 better at its end, which makes the J call doubtful. CDR3 length: 15 amino acids. CDR1 and CDR2 (germline): MNHEY, SVGEGT.

The sample holds a few counts of this clonotype. The chain is built from TRBV7-6 and TRBJ2-1; 11 bases are shared with TRBD2. Trimming took 5 bases from V and 1 from J; bases not matched to a gene: 4. The germline V gene encodes CDR1 SGHVS and CDR2 FNYEAQ. CDR3 length: 16 residues. CDR3 loop: CASSGSGGASYNEQFF. The CDR3 nucleotides are TGTGCCAGCAGCGGTAGCGGGGGGGCTTCCTACAATGAGCAGTTCTTC. Full variable domain (outside the CDR3, taken from reference TRBV7-6 and TRBJ2-1): GAGVSQSPRYKVTKRGQDVALRCDPISGHVSLYWYRQALGQGPEFLTYFNYEAQQDKSGLPNDRFSAERPEGSISTLTIQRTEQRDSAMYRCASSGSGGASYNEQFFGPGTRLTVL.

This chain uses TRBV6-5 with TRBJ2-5, with 12 positions matching TRBD2. Trimming took 2 bases from V and 9 from J; bases not matched to a gene: 13. Germline CDR1 reads MNHEY; CDR2 reads SVGAGI. The CDR3 covers 17 residues. In DNA, the CDR3 is TGTGCCAGCAGTTACGGACTTTGGACTAGCGGGGTGGGGGCCCAGTACTTC. Translation: CASSYGLWTSGVGAQYF.